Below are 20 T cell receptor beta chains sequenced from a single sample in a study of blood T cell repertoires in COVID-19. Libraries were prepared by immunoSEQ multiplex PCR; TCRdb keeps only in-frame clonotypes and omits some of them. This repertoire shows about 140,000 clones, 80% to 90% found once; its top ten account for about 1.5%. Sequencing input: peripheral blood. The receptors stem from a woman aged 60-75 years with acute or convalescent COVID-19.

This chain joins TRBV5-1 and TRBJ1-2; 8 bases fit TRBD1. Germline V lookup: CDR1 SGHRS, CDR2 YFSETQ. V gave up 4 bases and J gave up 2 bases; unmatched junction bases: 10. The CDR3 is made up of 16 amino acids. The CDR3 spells CASSTGQGLPNYGYTF. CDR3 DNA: TGCGCCAGCAGCACAGGACAGGGCCTGCCGAACTATGGCTACACCTTC.

CDR3 nucleotide sequence: TGTGCCAGTCATCGGGGATCCTATAATTCACCCCTCCACTTT. This encodes CASHRGSYNSPLHF. The J gene is TRBJ1-6, the V gene TRBV7-9; D not certain. The CDR3 is 14 amino acids. V was clipped by 9 bases and J by 1 base, with 10 bases between them. Germline V gene lookup returns CDR1 SEHNR and CDR2 FQNEAQ (reference sequence).

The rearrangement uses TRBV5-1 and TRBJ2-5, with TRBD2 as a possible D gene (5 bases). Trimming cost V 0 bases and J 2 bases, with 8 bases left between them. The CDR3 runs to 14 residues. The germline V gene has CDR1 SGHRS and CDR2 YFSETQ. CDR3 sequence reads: CASSLAGMQETQYF. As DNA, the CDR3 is TGCGCCAGCAGCTTGGCGGGGATGCAAGAGACCCAGTACTTC. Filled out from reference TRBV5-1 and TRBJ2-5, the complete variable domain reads KAGVTQTPRYLIKTRGQQVTLSCSPISGHRSVSWYQQTPGQGLQFLFEYFSETQRNKGNFPGRFSGRQFSNSRSEMNVSTLELGDSALYLCASSLAGMQETQYFGPGTRLLVL.

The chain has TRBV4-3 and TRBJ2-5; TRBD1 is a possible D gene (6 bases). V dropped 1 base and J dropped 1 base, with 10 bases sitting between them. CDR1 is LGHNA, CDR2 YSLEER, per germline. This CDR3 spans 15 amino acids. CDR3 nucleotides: TGCGCCAGCAGCCAAGGTGGACAGATCCAAGAGACCCAGTACTTC. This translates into CASSQGGQIQETQYF.

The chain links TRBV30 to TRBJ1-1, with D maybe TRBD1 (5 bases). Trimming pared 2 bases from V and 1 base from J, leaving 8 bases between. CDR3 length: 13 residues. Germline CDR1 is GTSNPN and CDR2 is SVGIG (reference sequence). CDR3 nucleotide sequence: TGTGCCTGGAGTATAGACAGGAACACTGAAGCTTTCTTT. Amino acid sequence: CAWSIDRNTEAFF.

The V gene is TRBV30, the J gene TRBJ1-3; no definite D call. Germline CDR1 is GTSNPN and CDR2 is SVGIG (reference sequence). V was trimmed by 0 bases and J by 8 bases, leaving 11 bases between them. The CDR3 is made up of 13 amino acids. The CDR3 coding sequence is TGTGCCTGGAGTGTGCTGAACTATGACACCATATATTTT. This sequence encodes CAWSVLNYDTIYF.

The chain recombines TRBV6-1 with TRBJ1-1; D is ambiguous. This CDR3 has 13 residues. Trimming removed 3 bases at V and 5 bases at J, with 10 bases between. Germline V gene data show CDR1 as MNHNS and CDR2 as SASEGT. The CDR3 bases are TGTGCCAGCAGTGACAGATCGGGGACTGAAGCTTTCTTT. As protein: CASSDRSGTEAFF.

The CDR3 region has the DNA TGTGCCAGCAGCTTAGGGGGGGTTCAAGAGACCCAGTACTTC. Its translation: CASSLGGVQETQYF. This chain connects TRBV7-3 to TRBJ2-5, with 7 positions matching TRBD2. Germline-derived CDR1 and CDR2 are SGHTA and FQGTGA. The CDR3 is made up of 14 amino acids. V shed 2 bases, J shed 2 bases, and the junction held 2 bases outside the gene matches.

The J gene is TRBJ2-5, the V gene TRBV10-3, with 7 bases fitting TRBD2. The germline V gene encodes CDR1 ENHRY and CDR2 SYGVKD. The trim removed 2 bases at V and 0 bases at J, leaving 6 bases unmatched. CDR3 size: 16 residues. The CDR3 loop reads CAISERGDRYQETQYF. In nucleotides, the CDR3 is TGTGCCATCAGTGAGCGGGGGGATCGGTACCAAGAGACCCAGTACTTC.

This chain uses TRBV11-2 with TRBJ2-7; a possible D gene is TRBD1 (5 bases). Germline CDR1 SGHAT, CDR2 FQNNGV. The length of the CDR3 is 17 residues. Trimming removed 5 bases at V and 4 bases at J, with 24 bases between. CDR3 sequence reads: CASSPRAGWPSDYEQYF. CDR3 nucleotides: TGTGCCAGCAGCCCCAGGGCCGGTTGGCCCTCCGATTACGAGCAGTACTTC.

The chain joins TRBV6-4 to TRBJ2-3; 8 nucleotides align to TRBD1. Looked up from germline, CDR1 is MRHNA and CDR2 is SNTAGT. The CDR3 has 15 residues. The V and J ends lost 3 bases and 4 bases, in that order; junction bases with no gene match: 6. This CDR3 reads CASSDIRTGSDTQYF. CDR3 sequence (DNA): TGTGCCAGCAGTGATATTCGGACAGGGTCAGATACGCAGTATTTT.

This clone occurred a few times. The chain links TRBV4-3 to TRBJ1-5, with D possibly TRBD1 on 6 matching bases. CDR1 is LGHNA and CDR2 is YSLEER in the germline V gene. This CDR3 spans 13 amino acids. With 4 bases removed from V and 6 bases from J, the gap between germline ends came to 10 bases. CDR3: CASSPQGFQPQHF. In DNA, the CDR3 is TGCGCCAGCAGCCCACAGGGTTTTCAGCCCCAGCATTTT.

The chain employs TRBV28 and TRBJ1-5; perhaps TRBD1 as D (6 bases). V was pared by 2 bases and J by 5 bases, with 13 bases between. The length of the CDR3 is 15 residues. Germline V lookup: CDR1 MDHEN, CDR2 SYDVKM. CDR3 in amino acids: CASSLGGGIDQPQHF. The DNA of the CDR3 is TGTGCCAGCAGTTTAGGGGGGGGCATCGATCAGCCCCAGCATTTT.

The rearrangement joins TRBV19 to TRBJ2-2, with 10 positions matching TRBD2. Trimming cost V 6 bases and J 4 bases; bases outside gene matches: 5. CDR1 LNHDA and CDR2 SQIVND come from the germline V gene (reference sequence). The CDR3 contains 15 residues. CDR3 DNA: TGTGCCAGTAGACGGAGCGGGGGGGGCACCGGGGAGCTGTTTTTT. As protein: CASRRSGGGTGELFF.

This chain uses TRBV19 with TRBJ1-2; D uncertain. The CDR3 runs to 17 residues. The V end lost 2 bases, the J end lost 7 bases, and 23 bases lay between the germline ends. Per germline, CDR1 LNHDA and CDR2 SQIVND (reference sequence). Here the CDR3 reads CASSINVDNSVYSGYTF. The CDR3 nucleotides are TGTGCCAGTAGTATAAACGTCGACAATTCCGTATATTCTGGCTACACCTTC.

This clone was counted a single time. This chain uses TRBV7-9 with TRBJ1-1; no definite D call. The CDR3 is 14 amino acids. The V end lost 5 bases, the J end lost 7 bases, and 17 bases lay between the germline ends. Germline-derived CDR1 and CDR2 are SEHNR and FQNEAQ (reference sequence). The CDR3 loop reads CASSQFSDGHEAFF. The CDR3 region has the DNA TGTGCCAGCAGCCAATTCTCGGATGGGCATGAAGCTTTCTTT.

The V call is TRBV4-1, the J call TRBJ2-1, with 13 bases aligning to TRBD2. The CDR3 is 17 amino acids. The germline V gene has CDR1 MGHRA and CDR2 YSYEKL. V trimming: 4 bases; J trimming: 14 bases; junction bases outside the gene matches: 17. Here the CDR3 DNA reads TGCGCCAGCAGCCGCTCCAGACTAGCGGGGGGCCTGGGAGTTGAGTTCTTC. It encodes CASSRSRLAGGLGVEFF.

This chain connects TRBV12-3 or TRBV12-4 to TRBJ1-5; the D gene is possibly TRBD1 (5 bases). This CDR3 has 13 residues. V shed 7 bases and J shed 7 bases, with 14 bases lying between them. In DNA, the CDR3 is TGTGCCAGCACCCCCCCCCAGGGACAGCCCCAGCATTTT. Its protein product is CASTPPQGQPQHF.

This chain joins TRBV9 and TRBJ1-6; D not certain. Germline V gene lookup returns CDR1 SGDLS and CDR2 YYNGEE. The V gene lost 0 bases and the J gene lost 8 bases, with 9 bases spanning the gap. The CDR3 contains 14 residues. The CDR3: CASSVESEDSPLHF. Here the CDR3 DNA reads TGTGCCAGCAGCGTAGAGTCTGAGGATTCACCCCTCCACTTT.

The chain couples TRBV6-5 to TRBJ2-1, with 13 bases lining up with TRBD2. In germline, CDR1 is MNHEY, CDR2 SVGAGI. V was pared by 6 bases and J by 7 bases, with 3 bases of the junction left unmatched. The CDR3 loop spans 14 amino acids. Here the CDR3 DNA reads TGTGCCAGCAGCTCGGGACTAGCGGGGAATGAGCAGTTCTTC. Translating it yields CASSSGLAGNEQFF.